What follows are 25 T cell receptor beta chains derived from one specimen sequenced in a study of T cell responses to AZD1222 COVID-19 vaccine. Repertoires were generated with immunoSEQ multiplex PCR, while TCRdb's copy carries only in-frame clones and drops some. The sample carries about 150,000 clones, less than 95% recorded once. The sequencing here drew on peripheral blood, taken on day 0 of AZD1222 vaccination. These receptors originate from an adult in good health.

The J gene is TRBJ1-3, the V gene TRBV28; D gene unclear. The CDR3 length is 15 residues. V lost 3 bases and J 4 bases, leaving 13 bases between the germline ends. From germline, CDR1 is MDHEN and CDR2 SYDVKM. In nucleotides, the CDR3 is TGTGCCAGCAGTTTCCGGTCCCTGGCCGGAAACACCATATATTTT. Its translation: CASSFRSLAGNTIYF.

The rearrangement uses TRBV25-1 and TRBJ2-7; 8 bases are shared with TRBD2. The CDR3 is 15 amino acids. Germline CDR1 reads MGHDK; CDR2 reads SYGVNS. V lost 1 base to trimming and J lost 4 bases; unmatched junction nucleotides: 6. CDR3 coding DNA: TGTGCCAGCAGTGAATCCCTAGCGGGTTTTTACGAGCAGTACTTC. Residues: CASSESLAGFYEQYF.

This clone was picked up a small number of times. CDR3: CASSFRDRGYNEQFF. In DNA, the CDR3 is TGCGCCAGCAGCTTCCGGGACAGGGGATACAATGAGCAGTTCTTC. The chain carries TRBV5-1 and TRBJ2-1, with 10 bases identical to TRBD1. The junction had 3 bases not matched to a gene; V was cut back by 2 bases and J by 4 bases. The CDR3 has 15 amino acids. The germline CDR1 and CDR2 sequences are SGHRS and YFSETQ.

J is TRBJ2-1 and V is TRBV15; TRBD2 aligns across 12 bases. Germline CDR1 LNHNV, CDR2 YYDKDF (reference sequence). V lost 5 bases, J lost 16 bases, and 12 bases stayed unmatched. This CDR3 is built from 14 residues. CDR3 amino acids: CATSASTSGSLCFF. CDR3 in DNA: TGTGCCACCAGCGCATCGACTAGCGGGAGTCTCTGCTTCTTC.

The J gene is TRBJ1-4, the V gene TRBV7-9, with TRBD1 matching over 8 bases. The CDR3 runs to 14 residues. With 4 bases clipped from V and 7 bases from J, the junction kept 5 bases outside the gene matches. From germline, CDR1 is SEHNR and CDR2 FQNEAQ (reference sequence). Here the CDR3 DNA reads TGTGCCAGCAGCTCAGGGGGCATCGTTGAAAAACTGTTTTTT. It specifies CASSSGGIVEKLFF.

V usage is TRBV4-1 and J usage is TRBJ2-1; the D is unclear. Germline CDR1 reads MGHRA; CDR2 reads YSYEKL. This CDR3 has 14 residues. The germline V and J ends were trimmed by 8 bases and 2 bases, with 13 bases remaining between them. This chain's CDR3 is CASAPRGAYNEQFF. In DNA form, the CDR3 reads TGCGCCAGCGCCCCCCGCGGAGCCTACAATGAGCAGTTCTTC.

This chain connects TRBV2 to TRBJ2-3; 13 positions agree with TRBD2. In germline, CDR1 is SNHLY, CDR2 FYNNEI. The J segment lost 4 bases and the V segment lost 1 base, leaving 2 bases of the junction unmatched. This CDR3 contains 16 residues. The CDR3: CASSEGTSGRADTQYF. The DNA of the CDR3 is TGTGCCAGCAGTGAAGGAACTAGCGGGAGGGCAGATACGCAGTATTTT.

The CDR3 loop is CSASLSVGTEAFF. DNA for the CDR3: TGCAGTGCTAGTCTTTCCGTGGGCACTGAAGCTTTCTTT. The chain couples TRBV20-1 to TRBJ1-1; D remains ambiguous. From germline, CDR1 is DFQATT and CDR2 SNEGSKA (reference sequence). The CDR3 is made up of 13 amino acids. Between the trimmed V and J ends, which lost 3 bases and 4 bases, there was a span of 12 bases.

CDR3 region: CASSPLAGFSYEQYF. CDR3 nucleotides: TGTGCCAGCAGCCCTCTAGCGGGCTTCTCCTACGAGCAGTACTTC. The J gene is TRBJ2-7, the V gene TRBV3-1 (or the pseudogene TRBV3-2), with 8 nucleotides matching TRBD2. The CDR3 runs 15 residues. The germline V gene encodes CDR1 LGHDT and CDR2 YNNKEL (reference sequence). The V and J ends lost 4 bases and 0 bases, in that order; junction bases with no gene match: 5.

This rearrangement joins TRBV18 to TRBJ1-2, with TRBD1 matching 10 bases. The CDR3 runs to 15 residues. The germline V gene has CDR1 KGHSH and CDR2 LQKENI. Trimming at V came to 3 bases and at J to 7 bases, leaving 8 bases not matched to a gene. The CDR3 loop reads CASSPFPGQGFGYTF. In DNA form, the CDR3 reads TGTGCCAGCTCACCCTTCCCGGGACAGGGGTTTGGCTACACCTTC. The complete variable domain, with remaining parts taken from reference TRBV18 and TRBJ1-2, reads NAGVMQNPRHLVRRRGQEARLRCSPMKGHSHVYWYRQLPEEGLKFMVYLQKENIIDESGMPKERFSAEFPKEGPSILRIQQVVRGDSAAYFCASSPFPGQGFGYTFGSGTRLTVV.

The CDR3 loop reads CASSDSGLGYTF. The CDR3 region has the DNA TGTGCCAGCAGCGACTCAGGGCTTGGCTACACCTTC. This sequence joins TRBV9 and TRBJ1-2, with D perhaps matching TRBD1 (5 bases). This CDR3 contains 12 residues. V was clipped by 3 bases and J by 7 bases, with 10 bases between them. Germline loops: CDR1 SGDLS, CDR2 YYNGEE.

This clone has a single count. As DNA, the CDR3 is TGTGCCAGCAGTTACTCAGGCAGGGGAGAGACCCAGTACTTC. Encoded protein: CASSYSGRGETQYF. The chain uses TRBV6-5 and TRBJ2-5; D might be TRBD1 (6 bases). The germline gives CDR1 MNHEY, CDR2 SVGAGI. Trimming shortened V by 0 bases and J by 4 bases, and 9 bases separated the two germline ends. This CDR3 contains 14 residues.

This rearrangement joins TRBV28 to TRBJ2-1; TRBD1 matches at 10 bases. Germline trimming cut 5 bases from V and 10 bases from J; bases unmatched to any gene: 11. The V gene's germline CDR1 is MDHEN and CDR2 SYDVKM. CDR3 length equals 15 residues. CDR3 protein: CASSTDRGLLMEQFF. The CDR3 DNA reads TGTGCCAGCAGTACCGACAGGGGGCTGCTAATGGAGCAGTTCTTC.

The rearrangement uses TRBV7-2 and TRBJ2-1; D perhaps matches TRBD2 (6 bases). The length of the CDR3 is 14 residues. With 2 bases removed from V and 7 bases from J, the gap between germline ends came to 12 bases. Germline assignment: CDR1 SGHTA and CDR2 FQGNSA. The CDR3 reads CASSLSLAVNEQFF. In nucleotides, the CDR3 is TGTGCCAGCAGCTTATCACTAGCAGTTAATGAGCAGTTCTTC. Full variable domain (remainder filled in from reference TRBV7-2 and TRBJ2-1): GAGVSQSPSNKVTEKGKDVELRCDPISGHTALYWYRQSLGQGLEFLIYFQGNSAPDKSGLPSDRFSAERTGGSVSTLTIQRTQQEDSAVYLCASSLSLAVNEQFFGPGTRLTVL.

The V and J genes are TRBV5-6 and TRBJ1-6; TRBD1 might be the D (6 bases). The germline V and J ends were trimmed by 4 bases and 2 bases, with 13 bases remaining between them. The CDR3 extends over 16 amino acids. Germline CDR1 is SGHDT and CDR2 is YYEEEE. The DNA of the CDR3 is TGTGCCAGCAGCCAAGTGTGGACAGCCTATAATTCACCCCTCCACTTT. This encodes CASSQVWTAYNSPLHF.

The chain's CDR3 is CASSLSPQAGGTDTQYF. CDR3 nucleotides: TGTGCCAGCAGCCTAAGTCCCCAAGCGGGTGGCACAGATACGCAGTATTTT. The chain employs TRBV7-6 and TRBJ2-3; D is possibly TRBD2 (6 bases). This CDR3 is built from 17 residues. CDR1 is SGHVS and CDR2 is FNYEAQ in the germline V gene. The ends were cut back, 5 bases at V and 1 base at J, with 19 bases in the middle.

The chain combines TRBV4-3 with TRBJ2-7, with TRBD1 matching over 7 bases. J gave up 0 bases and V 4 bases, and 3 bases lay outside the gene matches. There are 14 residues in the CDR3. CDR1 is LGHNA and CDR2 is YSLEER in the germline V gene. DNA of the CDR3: TGCGCCAGCAGCCGGGACAGCATCTCCTACGAGCAGTACTTC. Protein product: CASSRDSISYEQYF.

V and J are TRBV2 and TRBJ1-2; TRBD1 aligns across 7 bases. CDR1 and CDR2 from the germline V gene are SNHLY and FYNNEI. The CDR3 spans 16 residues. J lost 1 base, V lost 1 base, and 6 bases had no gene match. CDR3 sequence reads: CASSEVLTGFNYGYTF. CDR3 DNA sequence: TGTGCCAGCAGTGAAGTCTTGACAGGGTTTAACTATGGCTACACCTTC.

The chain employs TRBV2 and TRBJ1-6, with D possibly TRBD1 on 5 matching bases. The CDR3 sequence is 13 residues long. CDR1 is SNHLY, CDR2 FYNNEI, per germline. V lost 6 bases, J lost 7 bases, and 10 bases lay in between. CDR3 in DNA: TGTGCCAGCAGGGGGGGGAGGAATTCACCCCTCCACTTT. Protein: CASRGGRNSPLHF. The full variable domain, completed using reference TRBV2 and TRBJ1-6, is EPEVTQTPSHQVTQMGQEVILRCVPISNHLYFYWYRQILGQKVEFLVSFYNNEISEKSEIFDDQFSVERPDGSNFTLKIRSTKLEDSAMYFCASRGGRNSPLHFGNGTRLTVT.

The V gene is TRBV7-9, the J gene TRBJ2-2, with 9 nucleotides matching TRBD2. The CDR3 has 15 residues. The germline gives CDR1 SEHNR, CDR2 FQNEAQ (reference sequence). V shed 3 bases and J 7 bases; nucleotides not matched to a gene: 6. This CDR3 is CASSFLAGVYGELFF. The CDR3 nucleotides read TGTGCCAGCAGCTTTTTAGCGGGAGTTTACGGGGAGCTGTTTTTT.

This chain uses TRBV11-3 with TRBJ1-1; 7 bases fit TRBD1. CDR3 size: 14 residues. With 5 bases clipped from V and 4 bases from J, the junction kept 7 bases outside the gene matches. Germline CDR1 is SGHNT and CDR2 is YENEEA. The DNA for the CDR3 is TGTGCCAGCAGCCAAAATCAGGGGGGCACTGAAGCTTTCTTT. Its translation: CASSQNQGGTEAFF. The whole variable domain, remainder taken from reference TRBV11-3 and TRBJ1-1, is EAGVVQSPRYKIIEKKQPVAFWCNPISGHNTLYWYLQNLGQGPELLIRYENEEAVDDSQLPKDRFSAERLKGVDSTLKIQPAELGDSAVYLCASSQNQGGTEAFFGQGTRLTVV.

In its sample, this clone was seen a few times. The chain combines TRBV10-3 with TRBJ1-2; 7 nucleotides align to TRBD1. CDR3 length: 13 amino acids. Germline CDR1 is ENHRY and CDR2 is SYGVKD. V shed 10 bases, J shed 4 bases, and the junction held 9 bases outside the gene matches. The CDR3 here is CATKIDRAYGYTF. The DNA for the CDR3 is TGTGCCACCAAAATAGACAGGGCCTATGGCTACACCTTC.

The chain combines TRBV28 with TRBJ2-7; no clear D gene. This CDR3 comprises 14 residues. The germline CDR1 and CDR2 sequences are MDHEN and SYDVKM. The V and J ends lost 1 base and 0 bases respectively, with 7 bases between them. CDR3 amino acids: CASSLSVYSYEQYF. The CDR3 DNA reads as TGTGCCAGCAGTTTATCCGTATACTCCTACGAGCAGTACTTC.

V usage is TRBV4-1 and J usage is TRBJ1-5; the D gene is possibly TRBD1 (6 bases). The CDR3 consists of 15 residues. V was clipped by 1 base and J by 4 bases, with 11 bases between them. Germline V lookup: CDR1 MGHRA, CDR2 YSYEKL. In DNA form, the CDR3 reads TGCGCCAGCAGCCAAGGCCAGGGGACGAATCAGCCCCAGCATTTT. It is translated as CASSQGQGTNQPQHF.

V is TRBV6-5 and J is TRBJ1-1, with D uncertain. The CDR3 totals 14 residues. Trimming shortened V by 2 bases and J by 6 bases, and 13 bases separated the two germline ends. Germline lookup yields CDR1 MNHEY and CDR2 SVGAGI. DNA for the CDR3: TGTGCCAGCAGTTACGGGGAGTCCGGAGCTGAAGCTTTCTTT. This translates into CASSYGESGAEAFF.